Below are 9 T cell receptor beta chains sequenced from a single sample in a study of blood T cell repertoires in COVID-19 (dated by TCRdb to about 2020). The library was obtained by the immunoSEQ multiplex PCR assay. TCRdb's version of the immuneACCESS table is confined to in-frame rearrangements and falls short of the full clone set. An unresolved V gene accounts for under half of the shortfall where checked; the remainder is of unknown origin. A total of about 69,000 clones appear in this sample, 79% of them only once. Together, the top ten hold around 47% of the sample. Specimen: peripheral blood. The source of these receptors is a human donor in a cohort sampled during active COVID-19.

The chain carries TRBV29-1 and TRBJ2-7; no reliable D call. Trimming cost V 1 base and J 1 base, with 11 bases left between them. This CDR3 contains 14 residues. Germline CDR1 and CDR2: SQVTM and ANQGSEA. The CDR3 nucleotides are TGCAGCGTTGAAGTGTGGCCCTCGTCCTACGAGCAGTACTTC. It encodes CSVEVWPSSYEQYF.

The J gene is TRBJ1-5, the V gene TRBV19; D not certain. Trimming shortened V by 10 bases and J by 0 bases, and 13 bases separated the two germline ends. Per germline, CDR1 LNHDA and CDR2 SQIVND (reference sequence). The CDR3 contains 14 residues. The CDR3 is CATDTGYSNQPQHF. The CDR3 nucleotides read TGTGCCACCGACACCGGCTATAGCAATCAGCCCCAGCATTTT. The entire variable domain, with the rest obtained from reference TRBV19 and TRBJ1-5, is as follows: DGGITQSPKYLFRKEGQNVTLSCEQNLNHDAMYWYRQDPGQGLRLIYYSQIVNDFQKGDIAEGYSVSREKKESFPLTVTSAQKNPTAFYLCATDTGYSNQPQHFGDGTRLSIL.

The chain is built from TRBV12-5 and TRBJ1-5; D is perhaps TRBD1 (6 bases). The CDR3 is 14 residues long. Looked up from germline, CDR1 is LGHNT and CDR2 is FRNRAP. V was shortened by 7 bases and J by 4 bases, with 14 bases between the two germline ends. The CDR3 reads CASASGQPNQPQHF. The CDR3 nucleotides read TGTGCTAGTGCTTCTGGACAGCCGAATCAGCCCCAGCATTTT.

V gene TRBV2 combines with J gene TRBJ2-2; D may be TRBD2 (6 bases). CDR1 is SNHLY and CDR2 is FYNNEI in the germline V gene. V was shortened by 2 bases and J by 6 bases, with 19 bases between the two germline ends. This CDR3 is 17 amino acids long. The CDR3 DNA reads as TGTGCCAGCAGTGAACTTCCCGGGGGAGGTAGCGCCGGGGAGCTGTTTTTT. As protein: CASSELPGGGSAGELFF.

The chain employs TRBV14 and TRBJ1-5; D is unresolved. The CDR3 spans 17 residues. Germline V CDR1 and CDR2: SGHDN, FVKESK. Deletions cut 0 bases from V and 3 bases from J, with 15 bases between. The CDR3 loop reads CASSQENQELFNQPQHF. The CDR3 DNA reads TGTGCCAGCAGCCAAGAGAACCAGGAACTCTTCAATCAGCCCCAGCATTTT.

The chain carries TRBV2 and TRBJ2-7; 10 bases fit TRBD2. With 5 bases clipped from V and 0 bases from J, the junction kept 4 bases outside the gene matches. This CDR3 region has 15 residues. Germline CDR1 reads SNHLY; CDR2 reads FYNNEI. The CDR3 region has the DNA TGTGCCAGCAGTCCTAGCGGGAGTCCCTCCTACGAGCAGTACTTC. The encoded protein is CASSPSGSPSYEQYF.

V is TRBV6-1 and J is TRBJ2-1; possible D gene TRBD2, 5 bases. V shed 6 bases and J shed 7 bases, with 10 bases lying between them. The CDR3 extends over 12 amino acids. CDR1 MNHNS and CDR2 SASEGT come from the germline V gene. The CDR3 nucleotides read TGTGCCAGCAGCTCTAGCACGAATGAGCAGTTCTTC. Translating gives CASSSSTNEQFF.

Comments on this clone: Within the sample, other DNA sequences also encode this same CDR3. The CDR3 DNA sequence: TGCGCCAGCCGGGAGGGTAGCAATCAGCCCCAGCATTTT. This codes for CASREGSNQPQHF. The chain combines TRBV5-1 with TRBJ1-5; D call uncertain. Per the germline V gene, CDR1 is SGHRS and CDR2 is YFSETQ. The CDR3 covers 13 residues. Trimming left V 7 bases short and J 0 bases short, with 8 bases between.

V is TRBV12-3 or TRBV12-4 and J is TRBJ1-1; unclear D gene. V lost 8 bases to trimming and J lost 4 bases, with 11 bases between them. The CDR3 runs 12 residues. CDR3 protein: CASSRGSTEAFF. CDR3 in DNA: TGTGCCAGCTCGCGAGGGAGCACTGAAGCTTTCTTT.